These T cell receptor beta chains were read from a single sample in a study of T cell repertoires in ileal Crohn's disease. Generated by immunoSEQ multiplex PCR, the TCRdb table keeps only in-frame clones and is missing some. The top ten hold about 2% of the sample, which has 55,000 to 65,000 clones, less than 90% seen once. Material: ileal tissue. These receptors were obtained from an adult with Crohn's disease. Both conserved end residues are part of each CDR3. D genes are given only for firm matches. Size tells how often a clone was seen (once, few, many) or the class of an expanded clone, and some rows leave it out.

CDR3 length | J gene | V gene | D gene | clone size | CDR3 DNA | CDR3 protein
12 | TRBJ2-5 | TRBV2 | . | few | TGTGCCAGCAGTGAACAGTCGGAGACCCAGTACTTC | CASSEQSETQYF
13 | TRBJ1-1 | TRBV2 | . | . | TGTGCCAGCAGTGTAGACCGGGACACTGAAGCTTTCTTT | CASSVDRDTEAFF
15 | TRBJ2-7 | TRBV4-3 | TRBD1 | . | TGCGCCAGCAGCCAAGTGACAGGGGGATCCTACGAGCAGTACTTC | CASSQVTGGSYEQYF
17 | TRBJ1-2 | TRBV4-3 | . | . | TGCGCCAGCAGCCATATAGGGGTCCGCCCTGCCATCTATGGCTACACCTTC | CASSHIGVRPAIYGYTF
16 | TRBJ1-1 | TRBV18 | TRBD1 | . | TGTGCCAGCTCACCATCCTTGACAGGGCGAAACACTGAAGCTTTCTTT | CASSPSLTGRNTEAFF
13 | TRBJ2-7 | TRBV11-3 | TRBD1 | . | TGTGCCAGCAGGGACAGGGTGGCGAGGGAGCAGTACTTC | CASRDRVAREQYF
15 | TRBJ2-3 | TRBV4-2 | TRBD2 | . | TGTGCCAGCAGCCCTTTAGCGGGGGGCACAGATACGCAGTATTTT | CASSPLAGGTDTQYF
13 | TRBJ1-1 | TRBV5-1 | . | . | TGCGCCAGCAGCCCTCCTGACAGTGCTGAAGCTTTCTTT | CASSPPDSAEAFF
14 | TRBJ1-1 | TRBV10-2 | . | . | TGCGCCAGCAGCCTCCCGGGATTTGACACTGAAGCTTTCTTT | CASSLPGFDTEAFF
13 | TRBJ2-6 | TRBV5-6 | . | . | TGTGCCAGTGAGATCTCTGGGGCCAACGTCCTGACTTTC | CASEISGANVLTF
13 | TRBJ1-5 | TRBV11-2 | . | once | TGTGCCAGCAGCTTGGGGACAAATCAGCCCCAGCATTTT | CASSLGTNQPQHF
14 | TRBJ2-3 | TRBV29-1 | . | . | TGCAGCGTTCGTAGCGGCACTAGCACAGATACGCAGTATTTT | CSVRSGTSTDTQYF
13 | TRBJ2-2 | TRBV6-1 | . | . | TGTGCCAGCAGGGGGACAAACACCGGGGAGCTGTTTTTT | CASRGTNTGELFF
15 | TRBJ2-1 | TRBV9 | TRBD2 | once | TGTGCCAGCAGCGCCCGACTAGCGGGATACAATGAGCAGTTCTTC | CASSARLAGYNEQFF
14 | TRBJ2-1 | TRBV10-3 | . | . | TGTGCCATCAGTGAGTCTGGGCGATACAATGAGCAGTTCTTC | CAISESGRYNEQFF
17 | TRBJ1-1 | TRBV19 | TRBD1 | . | TGTGCCAGTAGTCACTCCCGTTTGACAGGGGGCAGGACTGAAGCTTTCTTT | CASSHSRLTGGRTEAFF
16 | TRBJ1-5 | TRBV2 | . | . | TGTGCCAGCAGTGAAAGAACGGCCTGGGAGGGTCAGCCCCAGCATTTT | CASSERTAWEGQPQHF
13 | TRBJ1-5 | TRBV6-1 | . | . | TGTGCCAGCACCTCGGGGAATCATCAGCCCCAGCATTTT | CASTSGNHQPQHF
14 | TRBJ1-6 | TRBV7-2 | . | . | TGTGCCAGCAGCTTAGATATAATTAATTCACCCCTCCACTTT | CASSLDIINSPLHF
13 | TRBJ1-1 | TRBV5-1 | . | . | TGCGCCAGTCGCCAGGGACTTAACACTGAAGCTTTCTTT | CASRQGLNTEAFF
15 | TRBJ1-3 | TRBV5-1 | TRBD1 | . | TGCGCCAGCAGCTTGGACGGTCAGGGGGGCTTCGGAATATATTTT | CASSLDGQGGFGIYF
16 | TRBJ1-5 | TRBV7-8 | . | . | TGTGCCAGCAGCTCCCCCGGGCAGGGTAATAATCAGCCCCAGCATTTT | CASSSPGQGNNQPQHF
16 | TRBJ1-5 | TRBV10-3 | . | . | TGTGCCATCAGTGACGGACTACGAGAGATGGCTGGGTCCCAGCATTTT | CAISDGLREMAGSQHF
14 | TRBJ1-3 | TRBV11-3 | . | . | TGTGCCAGCAGCTCGAGACCCGGGGGAAACACCATATATTTT | CASSSRPGGNTIYF
14 | TRBJ2-6 | TRBV10-3 | . | . | TGTGCCATCATGTCTAGCTCTGGGGCCAACGTCCTGACTTTC | CAIMSSSGANVLTF
14 | TRBJ2-5 | TRBV5-1 | . | . | TGCGCCAGCAGCTTGGTTGGAGGGACGGAGACCCAGTACTTC | CASSLVGGTETQYF
17 | TRBJ1-5 | TRBV19 | . | . | TGTGCCAGTAGCATGGGACTCCAATCCGGGGGCAATCAGCCCCAGCATTTT | CASSMGLQSGGNQPQHF
15 | TRBJ2-2 | TRBV11-1 | TRBD1 | . | TGTGCCAGCAGCCCAGGGGGTAGTTACACCGGGGAGCTGTTTTTT | CASSPGGSYTGELFF
12 | TRBJ2-5 | TRBV6-1 | . | . | TGTGCCAGCGGGGACTTGGGGGAGACCCAGTACTTC | CASGDLGETQYF
15 | TRBJ1-2 | TRBV7-9 | . | . | TGTGCCAGCAGCTTAAGTAGAGGACAGAACTATGGCTACACCTTC | CASSLSRGQNYGYTF
16 | TRBJ2-7 | TRBV18 | . | . | TGTGCCAGCTCACTCGGACACCGGGACAAGGTGGGAGAGCAGTACTTC | CASSLGHRDKVGEQYF
15 | TRBJ1-4 | TRBV19 | . | . | TGTGCCAGTAACTACGCGGACAGAAGAAATGAAAAACTGTTTTTT | CASNYADRRNEKLFF
15 | TRBJ1-4 | TRBV28 | . | . | TGTGCCATCCTACCTCGGGGGGGAACTAATGAAAAACTGTTTTTT | CAILPRGGTNEKLFF
16 | TRBJ2-2 | TRBV7-9 | . | . | TGTGCCAGCAGTCCACTTGGGGACACGAACACCGGGGAGCTGTTTTTT | CASSPLGDTNTGELFF
15 | TRBJ1-3 | TRBV18 | . | . | TGTGCCAGCTCACCAGGACAGAGCTCTGGAAACACCATATATTTT | CASSPGQSSGNTIYF
17 | TRBJ2-2 | TRBV5-1 | TRBD1 | . | TGCGCCAGCAGCCAGGAAGACAGGGGAACGAACACCGGGGAGCTGTTTTTT | CASSQEDRGTNTGELFF
13 | TRBJ1-4 | TRBV29-1 | . | . | TGCAGCGTTGCCCAGAACTATAATGAAAAACTGTTTTTT | CSVAQNYNEKLFF
15 | TRBJ1-4 | TRBV18 | . | . | TGTGCCAGCTCACCACGGCAGGCCCAAAATGAAAAACTGTTTTTT | CASSPRQAQNEKLFF
18 | TRBJ1-1 | TRBV27 | . | . | TGTGCCAGCAGTTTAAATTTGCGTACTTCTTCATCGAACACTGAAGCTTTCTTT | CASSLNLRTSSSNTEAFF
14 | TRBJ1-6 | TRBV25-1 | . | . | TGTGCCAGCAGCCCAGCGCGCCTCAATTCACCCCTCCACTTT | CASSPARLNSPLHF
15 | TRBJ1-5 | TRBV19 | TRBD1 | . | TGTGCCAGTAGTACCCTAGGACAGGGTAGACAGCCCCAGCATTTT | CASSTLGQGRQPQHF
14 | TRBJ2-7 | TRBV10-3 | TRBD1 | few | TGTGCCATCAGTGTAGGGACAGGAGCCTACGAGCAGTACTTC | CAISVGTGAYEQYF
15 | TRBJ1-2 | TRBV19 | TRBD1 | medium-sized | TGTGCCAGTACAGGTGTGGTGGGACAGAGCTATGGCTACACCTTC | CASTGVVGQSYGYTF
13 | TRBJ1-2 | TRBV10-3 | TRBD1 | . | TGTGCCATCACGACAGGGGGCCAATATGGCTACACCTTC | CAITTGGQYGYTF
13 | TRBJ2-1 | TRBV4-1 | . | . | TGCGCCAGCAGCCATACGGGGGAACATGAGCAGTTCTTC | CASSHTGEHEQFF
15 | TRBJ1-2 | TRBV9 | . | . | TGTGCCAGCAGCGTATTAGACAAACCTAACTATGGCTACACCTTC | CASSVLDKPNYGYTF
17 | TRBJ1-3 | TRBV7-9 | . | . | TGTGCCAGCAGCCCTCTCCGCGGGGAAATAGCTGGAAACACCATATATTTT | CASSPLRGEIAGNTIYF
15 | TRBJ1-2 | TRBV7-9 | . | . | TGTGCCAGCAGCCCCCAGGCCCCCAGGGATTTTGGCTACACCTTC | CASSPQAPRDFGYTF
14 | TRBJ1-5 | TRBV6-5 | TRBD1 | . | TGTGCCAGCAGTTTAAACAGGGGATACCAGCCCCAGCATTTT | CASSLNRGYQPQHF
18 | TRBJ2-2 | TRBV4-2 | TRBD2 | . | TGTGCCAGCAGCCTCCGGACTAGCGGGGGACCAATCACCGGGGAGCTGTTTTTT | CASSLRTSGGPITGELFF
15 | TRBJ1-4 | TRBV2 | . | once | TGTGCCAGCAGTCTTCCAGGGGCCTCATACGAAAAACTGTTTTTT | CASSLPGASYEKLFF
11 | TRBJ1-2 | TRBV7-2 | . | . | TGTGCCAGCAGCTCCTCACTACCCTACACCTTC | CASSSSLPYTF
13 | TRBJ1-1 | TRBV7-6 | . | once | TGTGCCAGCAGCACCGACAGGAACACTGAAGCTTTCTTT | CASSTDRNTEAFF
15 | TRBJ1-1 | TRBV6-5 | . | . | TGTGCCAGCAGTTCTATTTCCGGGGGGAACACTGAAGCTTTCTTT | CASSSISGGNTEAFF
13 | TRBJ2-5 | TRBV29-1 | . | once | TGCAGCGTTGTTGGTCCAGGACAAGAGACCCAGTACTTC | CSVVGPGQETQYF
14 | TRBJ2-1 | TRBV4-3 | TRBD1 | . | TGCGCCAGCAGCCATGGGACAGGGATCGATGAGCAGTTCTTC | CASSHGTGIDEQFF
14 | TRBJ2-2 | TRBV7-7 | . | . | TGTGCTAGCAGCAAGGAGTTGTCCACCGGGGAGCTGTTTTTT | CASSKELSTGELFF
12 | TRBJ2-7 | TRBV30 | . | . | TGTGCCTGGAGTTCGGGCTCCTACGAGCAGTACTTC | CAWSSGSYEQYF
12 | TRBJ1-1 | TRBV10-2 | . | . | TGCGCCAGCAGTGATTTGGCCCCTGAAGCTTTCTTT | CASSDLAPEAFF